Sequencing of this TCR beta chain was carried out in a study of early T cells in non-severe SARS-CoV-2 infection. Study-wide background: Unpaired chains resulted from sequencing bulk RNA of unsorted whole blood.

Unique molecular identifiers (one per individual cDNA molecule) were attached. TCRdb itself ran the 5' RACE reads through MiXCR, one entry per CDR3 protein. The table includes around 50,000 distinct CDR3 sequences, approximately 10% detected once. This clonotype has a count of ten or more. The CDR3 has 13 amino acids. V lost 7 bases and J lost 4; bases outside the gene matches: 3. Germline assignment: CDR1 SGHNT and CDR2 YENEEA. The sequenced sample consisted of whole blood. The clonotype originates from an adult who was a healthcare worker with PCR-confirmed SARS-CoV-2 infection or an uninfected control (not recorded which). The chain has TRBV11-3 and TRBJ2-1; TRBD2 matches at 8 bases. The DNA for the CDR3 is TGTGCCAGCACGTCTAGCGGGTACAATGAGCAGTTCTTC. This translates into CASTSSGYNEQFF. Full variable domain (rest looked up from reference TRBV11-3 and TRBJ2-1): EAGVVQSPRYKIIEKKQPVAFWCNPISGHNTLYWYLQNLGQGPELLIRYENEEAVDDSQLPKDRFSAERLKGVDSTLKIQPAELGDSAVYLCASTSSGYNEQFFGPGTRLTVL.